This T cell receptor beta chain was sequenced in a study of OX40 agonist ivuxolimab in advanced cancers. Study at large: Having had anti-PD-1, anti-PD-L1 or anti-CTLA-4 therapy before was allowed, and under 50% had some. Study outcomes and limitations: Compared with CD4+, CD8+ T cells on average had more expanded clones.

Details on this clone: Its antigen is undetermined.

Germline CDR1 is SGHRS and CDR2 is YFSETQ. This CDR3 contains 13 residues. Trimming cost V 1 base and J 3 bases, with 7 bases left between them. Clones were sequenced by immunoSEQ multiplex PCR, and TCRdb holds only the in-frame ones, with some missing. The data show approximately 79,000 clones, about 94% seen once. The sequence came from an adult with an advanced solid tumor such as melanoma, head and neck, liver or kidney cancer. This specimen consisted of CD4+ or CD8+ T cells sorted from blood, obtained in a trial of the OX40 agonist ivuxolimab. The chain recombines TRBV5-1 with TRBJ2-5; D possibly corresponds to TRBD2 (5 bases). The CDR3 region is CASSLPEEETQYF. The CDR3 DNA sequence: TGCGCCAGCAGCTTGCCGGAGGAAGAGACCCAGTACTTC.